A single sample is the source of the 12 T cell receptor beta chains below, sequenced in a study of blood T cell repertoires in COVID-19. Profiled with immunoSEQ multiplex PCR; TCRdb holds only in-frame clones, not every one. This table holds roughly 330,000 clones, more than 70% found once. The sample was peripheral blood. The receptors stem from a man between 18 and 35 years old who had recovered from COVID-19.

This chain connects TRBV10-3 to TRBJ1-1; 10 nucleotides match TRBD1. Per the germline V gene, CDR1 is ENHRY and CDR2 is SYGVKD. This CDR3 is 13 amino acids long. V shed 6 bases and J 7 bases; nucleotides not matched to a gene: 5. The CDR3, as DNA: TGTGCCATCAGCGGGACAGGGGAAGGTGAAGCTTTCTTT. This sequence encodes CAISGTGEGEAFF.

The chain joins TRBV2 to TRBJ2-1; possible D gene TRBD2, 7 bases. Germline CDR1 SNHLY, CDR2 FYNNEI. The CDR3 runs 12 residues. V dropped 9 bases and J dropped 10 bases, with 16 bases sitting between them. The chain's CDR3 is CARGAGAREQFF. CDR3 coding DNA: TGTGCCAGGGGGGCGGGGGCCCGGGAGCAGTTCTTC.

This clone showed up just a few times. This sample includes further DNA sequences coding for the same CDR3. CDR3 sequence (DNA): TGTGCCAGCAGCCAAGATAGGGGGCAGCCCCAGCATTTT. Residues: CASSQDRGQPQHF. The rearrangement uses TRBV3-1 (or the pseudogene TRBV3-2) and TRBJ1-5, with D possibly being TRBD1 (6 bases). V gave up 0 bases and J gave up 7 bases, with 7 bases separating them. The CDR3 length is 13 residues. Germline V gene sequence: CDR1 LGHDT, CDR2 YNNKEL (reference sequence).

The chain uses TRBV10-3 and TRBJ2-7, with 11 bases that match TRBD1. V was pared by 3 bases and J by 6 bases, with 1 base of the junction left unmatched. Germline loops: CDR1 ENHRY, CDR2 SYGVKD. The CDR3 has 13 residues. The CDR3 is CAISEGTGGEQYF. In DNA form, the CDR3 reads TGTGCCATCAGTGAAGGGACAGGGGGCGAGCAGTACTTC.

This chain joins TRBV9 and TRBJ2-7; D might be TRBD2 (6 bases). In germline, CDR1 is SGDLS, CDR2 YYNGEE. The CDR3 is 14 residues long. V was pared by 2 bases and J by 0 bases, with 9 bases between. CDR3: CASSVSGGSYEQYF. CDR3 sequence (DNA): TGTGCCAGCAGCGTCTCCGGGGGCTCCTACGAGCAGTACTTC. Full variable domain (remainder filled in from reference TRBV9 and TRBJ2-7): DSGVTQTPKHLITATGQRVTLRCSPRSGDLSVYWYQQSLDQGLQFLIQYYNGEERAKGNILERFSAQQFPDLHSELNLSSLELGDSALYFCASSVSGGSYEQYFGPGTRLTVT.

This clone was counted a single time. This sequence joins TRBV11-2 and TRBJ2-3; TRBD2 agrees at 7 bases. Per germline, CDR1 SGHAT and CDR2 FQNNGV. The CDR3 has 16 residues. V shed 1 base and J 1 base; nucleotides not matched to a gene: 5. The CDR3 nucleotides are TGTGCCAGCAGCTTAGGGGCTAGCGGAGGCACAGATACGCAGTATTTT. This encodes CASSLGASGGTDTQYF.

The chain joins TRBV7-6 to TRBJ2-7, with 12 bases matching TRBD2. Per the germline V gene, CDR1 is SGHVS and CDR2 is FNYEAQ. V shed 3 bases and J 2 bases; nucleotides not matched to a gene: 5. The CDR3 is 16 residues long. CDR3 loop: CASSLGLAGSTYEQYF. The CDR3 DNA is TGTGCCAGCAGCTTGGGACTAGCGGGTAGTACCTACGAGCAGTACTTC.

CDR3 loop: CASSDNRAYGYTF. CDR3 bases: TGTGCCAGCAGTGATAACAGGGCCTATGGCTACACCTTC. This rearrangement joins TRBV25-1 to TRBJ1-2; possible D gene TRBD1, 6 bases. Trimming removed 3 bases from V and 4 bases from J, with 9 bases in between. The germline V gene has CDR1 MGHDK and CDR2 SYGVNS. The CDR3 has 13 residues.

The chain carries TRBV5-1 and TRBJ2-1, with 7 bases aligning to TRBD2. Trimming at V came to 1 base and at J to 0 bases, leaving 10 bases not matched to a gene. CDR1 is SGHRS and CDR2 is YFSETQ in the germline V gene. This CDR3 is built from 18 residues. CDR3 nucleotide sequence: TGCGCCAGCAGCTTGAGTCGTTCTAGCGGAAACTCCTACAATGAGCAGTTCTTC. Amino acids: CASSLSRSSGNSYNEQFF.

This chain joins TRBV5-4 and TRBJ1-2; tentative D call: TRBD1 (5 bases). Trimming pared 4 bases from V and 7 bases from J, leaving 17 bases between. The CDR3 sequence is 14 residues long. CDR1 and CDR2 from the germline V gene are SGHNT and YYREEE (reference sequence). In DNA form, the CDR3 reads TGTGCCAGCAGCGCCGGCAGGGTTGGCGGTGGCTACACCTTC. Protein product: CASSAGRVGGGYTF.

This clone showed up just a few times. V usage is TRBV18 and J usage is TRBJ1-4, with 7 bases fitting TRBD1. This CDR3 has 15 residues. V was pared by 5 bases and J by 5 bases, with 8 bases of the junction left unmatched. CDR1 is KGHSH, CDR2 LQKENI, per germline. CDR3 amino acids: CASSLTGNKNEKLFF. The CDR3, as DNA: TGTGCCAGCTCATTGACAGGGAATAAGAATGAAAAACTGTTTTTT.

The chain is built from TRBV5-1 and TRBJ2-6; D is unclear. The CDR3 is 15 residues long. V shed 7 bases and J shed 0 bases, with 11 bases lying between them. The V gene's germline CDR1 is SGHRS and CDR2 YFSETQ. The CDR3 reads CASSRVVSGANVLTF. The CDR3 nucleotides are TGCGCCAGCTCCCGAGTCGTCTCTGGGGCCAACGTCCTGACTTTC.